The 16 T cell receptor beta chains reported below all come from one sample, sequenced in a study of PD-1 blockade in classical Hodgkin lymphoma. Relapse after autologous stem cell transplantation occurred in every patient, and brentuximab vedotin exposure varied. Generated by immunoSEQ multiplex PCR, the TCRdb table keeps only in-frame clones and is missing some. Here the sample spans 24,000 or so clones, around 81% being singletons. The material was peripheral blood mononuclear cells (PBMCs), obtained before the second cycle of nivolumab. Receptors originate from a human donor with classical Hodgkin lymphoma.

This chain joins TRBV7-9 and TRBJ2-1; D is perhaps TRBD2 (6 bases). The CDR3 has 13 amino acids. V was pared by 6 bases and J by 8 bases, with 14 bases between. Germline V CDR1 and CDR2: SEHNR, FQNEAQ (reference sequence). CDR3 sequence reads: CASRTIREDEQFF. The CDR3 DNA reads as TGTGCCAGCAGGACAATCAGGGAGGATGAGCAGTTCTTC.

The chain is built from TRBV4-2 and TRBJ1-6; the match to TRBD1 covers 7 bases. The germline V gene has CDR1 LGHNA and CDR2 YNFKEQ. The length of the CDR3 is 15 residues. Trimming took 3 bases from V and 8 from J; bases not matched to a gene: 7. The DNA of the CDR3 is TGTGCCAGCAGCCATTCGACAGGGTCCGATTCACCCCTCCACTTT. As protein: CASSHSTGSDSPLHF.

The chain recombines TRBV19 with TRBJ2-5; 9 positions agree with TRBD2. The V gene's germline CDR1 is LNHDA and CDR2 SQIVND (reference sequence). The CDR3 has 15 amino acids. Trimming removed 1 base from V and 2 bases from J; junction bases left unmatched: 2. CDR3 loop: CASSIVSGGQETQYF. The CDR3 nucleotides are TGTGCCAGTAGTATAGTAAGCGGGGGGCAAGAGACCCAGTACTTC.

This clone was recorded a few times. J is TRBJ2-2 and V is TRBV5-1, with D uncertain. Trimming removed 0 bases from V and 6 bases from J, with 9 bases in between. Looked up from germline, CDR1 is SGHRS and CDR2 is YFSETQ. The CDR3 loop spans 14 amino acids. The DNA for the CDR3 is TGCGCCAGCAGCTTGGAGAGGATTGCCGGGGAGCTGTTTTTT. Translation: CASSLERIAGELFF. The entire variable domain, with the rest obtained from reference TRBV5-1 and TRBJ2-2, is as follows: KAGVTQTPRYLIKTRGQQVTLSCSPISGHRSVSWYQQTPGQGLQFLFEYFSETQRNKGNFPGRFSGRQFSNSRSEMNVSTLELGDSALYLCASSLERIAGELFFGEGSRLTVL.

The chain recombines TRBV20-1 with TRBJ2-7; no definite D call. The length of the CDR3 is 11 residues. Germline assignment: CDR1 DFQATT and CDR2 SNEGSKA (reference sequence). Trimming pared 6 bases from V and 3 bases from J, leaving 9 bases between. CDR3 nucleotide sequence: TGCAGTGCAGAGACGAACTACGAGCAGTACTTC. As protein: CSAETNYEQYF.

This chain links TRBV6-1 with TRBJ2-7, with a tentative D call TRBD1 (5 bases). CDR3 length: 13 amino acids. The V gene lost 9 bases and the J gene lost 4 bases, with 16 bases spanning the gap. Germline values: CDR1 MNHNS, CDR2 SASEGT. CDR3 protein: CASARDRLYEQYF. For the CDR3, the DNA is TGTGCCAGTGCCCGAGACAGACTTTACGAGCAGTACTTC.

The chain employs TRBV11-1 and TRBJ2-5; 8 bases are a match to TRBD1. The ends lost 1 base at V and 5 bases at J; junction bases unmatched: 0. CDR1 and CDR2 from the germline V gene are SGHAT and FQDESV (reference sequence). The CDR3 contains 13 residues. The CDR3 region has the DNA TGTGCCAGCAGCTTAGACAGGGGGGAGACCCAGTACTTC. This sequence encodes CASSLDRGETQYF.

V is TRBV7-8 and J is TRBJ1-5; D is undetermined. CDR3 length: 16 residues. V gave up 5 bases and J gave up 0 bases, with 14 bases separating them. The germline gives CDR1 SGHVS, CDR2 FQNEAQ. DNA of the CDR3: TGTGCCAGCAGCCCGAGTGGAGGGTATAGCAATCAGCCCCAGCATTTT. The encoded protein is CASSPSGGYSNQPQHF.

This clone is medium-sized by share. Mismatch with germline at one junction end may stem from a read error. The chain joins TRBV30 to TRBJ1-6; D is unclear. The CDR3 has 10 amino acids. The germline V gene encodes CDR1 GTSNPN and CDR2 SVGIG (reference sequence). CDR3 sequence reads: CAWGVSPLHF. The CDR3 DNA follows: TGTGCCTGGGGTGTTTCACCCCTCCACTTT.

The chain uses TRBV6-5 and TRBJ1-1; D not resolved. The CDR3 contains 11 residues. Germline V CDR1 and CDR2: MNHEY, SVGAGI. The V end lost 4 bases, the J end lost 5 bases, and 5 bases lay between the germline ends. The CDR3 DNA sequence: TGTGCCAGCAGTTCGGGTACTGAAGCTTTCTTT. Residues: CASSSGTEAFF.

CDR3 region: CASSSSLGGQPQHF. CDR3 nucleotide sequence: TGTGCCAGCAGTTCAAGCCTGGGGGGTCAGCCCCAGCATTTT. The chain is built from TRBV6-5 and TRBJ1-5; D perhaps matches TRBD1 (5 bases). This CDR3 spans 14 amino acids. V was cut by 4 bases and J by 6 bases, with 13 bases left in between. Germline V CDR1 and CDR2: MNHEY, SVGAGI.

The CDR3, as DNA: TGTGCCAGCAGCTTAGATGTGGTCCCTGAAGCTTTCTTT. It translates to CASSLDVVPEAFF. The chain has TRBV7-2 and TRBJ1-1; the D is unclear. V was trimmed by 1 base and J by 6 bases, leaving 9 bases between them. Germline CDR1 reads SGHTA; CDR2 reads FQGNSA. This CDR3 is built from 13 residues.

This sequence joins TRBV5-5 and TRBJ2-7, with TRBD1 matching over 8 bases. Losses at the gene ends were 5 bases for V and 6 bases for J; bases not matched to a gene: 13. The CDR3 runs to 15 residues. Germline V gene lookup returns CDR1 SGHKS and CDR2 YYEKEE (reference sequence). The CDR3: CASSFHPGQVLEQYF. For the CDR3, the DNA is TGTGCCAGCAGTTTTCATCCGGGACAGGTACTCGAGCAGTACTTC.

Remarks on this clone: The same CDR3 also results from other DNA sequences found in this sample. J is TRBJ2-2 and V is TRBV7-9, with unresolved D. The CDR3 extends over 15 amino acids. V was trimmed by 2 bases and J by 4 bases, leaving 11 bases between them. Germline CDR1 is SEHNR and CDR2 is FQNEAQ (reference sequence). The CDR3 loop is CASSLSAGFTGELFF. In nucleotides, the CDR3 is TGTGCCAGCAGCTTAAGCGCAGGATTCACCGGGGAGCTGTTTTTT.

The chain recombines TRBV28 with TRBJ1-2; D unresolved. This CDR3 has 16 residues. Trimming stripped 3 bases from V and 7 bases from J, with 21 bases between. Looked up from germline, CDR1 is MDHEN and CDR2 is SYDVKM. Written as DNA, the CDR3 is TGTGCCAGCAGTTTGCTCAATCGGGCGGGGTTAAGTGGCTACACCTTC. Its translation: CASSLLNRAGLSGYTF.

The rearrangement uses TRBV6-5 and TRBJ2-3; a weak D match, TRBD2 (5 bases). Germline lookup yields CDR1 MNHEY and CDR2 SVGAGI. The V end lost 0 bases, the J end lost 2 bases, and 12 bases lay between the germline ends. This CDR3 contains 16 residues. The CDR3 DNA follows: TGTGCCAGCAGTTACTCAGGAGCGGAGCCCACAGATACGCAGTATTTT. Its translation: CASSYSGAEPTDTQYF.